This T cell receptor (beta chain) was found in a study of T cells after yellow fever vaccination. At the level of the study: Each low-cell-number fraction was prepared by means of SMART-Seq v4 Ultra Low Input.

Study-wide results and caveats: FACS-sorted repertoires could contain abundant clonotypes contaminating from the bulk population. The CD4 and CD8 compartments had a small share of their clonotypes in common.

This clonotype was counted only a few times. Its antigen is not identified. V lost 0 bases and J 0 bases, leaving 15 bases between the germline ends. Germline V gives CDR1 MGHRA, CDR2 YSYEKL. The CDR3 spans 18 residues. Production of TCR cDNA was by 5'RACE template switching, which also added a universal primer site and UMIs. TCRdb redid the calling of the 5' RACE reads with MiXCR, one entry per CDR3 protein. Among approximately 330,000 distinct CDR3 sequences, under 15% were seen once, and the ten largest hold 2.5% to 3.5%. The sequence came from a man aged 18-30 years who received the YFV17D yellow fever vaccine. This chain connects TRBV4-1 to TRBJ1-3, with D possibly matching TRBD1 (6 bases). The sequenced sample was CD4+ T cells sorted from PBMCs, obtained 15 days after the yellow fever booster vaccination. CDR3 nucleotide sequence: TGCGCCAGCAGCCAAGAAGGCACAGGGCCGAACTCTGGAAACACCATATATTTT. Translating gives CASSQEGTGPNSGNTIYF.